The clone carrying this T cell receptor beta chain ranks as medium-sized. The data originate from a study of blood T cell repertoires in COVID-19. About the study: Italy, Spain and the United States were the sources of the convalescent and acute COVID-19 samples. Sources were T cells, B-cell-depleted T cells, or PBMCs; the material itself was cDNA or gDNA.

In the source study's methods: How many nucleated cells were present was estimated from reference gene primer amplification. Clones were sequenced by immunoSEQ multiplex PCR, and TCRdb holds only the in-frame ones, with some missing. Clone size and the V and J calls come from that table; the DNA yielded D and trimming. The sample lists tens of thousands of clones, more than 60% seen once, with 4% to 6% in the top ten. Trimming took off 5 bases at V and 3 bases at J, with 11 bases between the two ends. CDR1 MDHEN and CDR2 SYDVKM come from the germline V gene. This CDR3 has 13 amino acids. The TCR was taken from a human donor in a cohort sampled during active COVID-19. The material sequenced was peripheral blood. The chain uses TRBV28 and TRBJ2-7, with a possible D match to TRBD1 (6 bases). The CDR3 is CASSTPDSYEQYF. In nucleotides, the CDR3 is TGTGCCAGCAGTACCCCGGACAGCTACGAGCAGTACTTC. The whole variable domain, remainder taken from reference TRBV28 and TRBJ2-7, is DVKVTQSSRYLVKRTGEKVFLECVQDMDHENMFWYRQDPGLGLRLIYFSYDVKMKEKGDIPEGYSVSREKKERFSLILESASTNQTSMYLCASSTPDSYEQYFGPGTRLTVT.